The clone carrying this TCR beta chain has at least ten counts. The antigen remains unidentified. V trimming: 5 bases; J trimming: 6 bases; junction bases outside the gene matches: 10. The germline V gene has CDR1 SEHNR and CDR2 FQNEAQ (reference sequence). CDR3 size: 15 residues. With RNA at 10%, 30% or 50%, naive CD8 libraries came from approximately 20,000 to 980,000 sorted cells. The authors sorted naive CD8 T cells as CD8+CD4-CCR7+CD45RA+. TCRdb fed the PCR reads into MiXCR, producing one record per CDR3 protein. The table shows about 500,000 distinct CDR3 sequences, with 20% to 25% occurring only once. This sample is drawn from a study of molecular identifiers for immune sequencing clone quantification. Study-level information: RNA from roughly 20,000 or 100,000 naive CD8 cells was split five ways in replicates, with four sequenced.

The study, taken as a whole, reports: Sizes of highly expanded clones could be underestimated through identical TCRs sharing a barcode.

The V gene is TRBV7-9, the J gene TRBJ2-7, with 10 bases aligning to TRBD2. The clonotype originates from a human donor in good health. Some libraries in this study had Jurkat cell RNA spiked in. Source material: naive CD8+ T cells from blood, with Jurkat cell RNA spiked in. As for subset: FACS-sorted CD8+CD4-CCR7+CD45RA+ naive T cells. Written as DNA, the CDR3 is TGTGCCAGCAGCCCAAAGGGCTCTAGCGGGAGCGAGCAGTACTTC. It codes for CASSPKGSSGSEQYF.